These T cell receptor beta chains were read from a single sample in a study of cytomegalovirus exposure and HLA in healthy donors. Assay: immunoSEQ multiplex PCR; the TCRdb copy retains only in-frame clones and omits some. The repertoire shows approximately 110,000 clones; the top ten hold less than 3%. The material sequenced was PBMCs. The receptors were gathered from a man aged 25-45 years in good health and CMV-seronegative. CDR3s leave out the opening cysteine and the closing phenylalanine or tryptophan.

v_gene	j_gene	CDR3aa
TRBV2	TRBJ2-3	ASSDWTSGSSTDTQY
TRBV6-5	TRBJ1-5	ASSLDRGSNQPQH
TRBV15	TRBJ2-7	ATSRNRVGEQY
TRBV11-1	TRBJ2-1	ASSRGLAGGPRYNEQF
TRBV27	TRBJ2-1	ASSFRQGEQF
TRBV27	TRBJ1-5	ASSTYSQPQH
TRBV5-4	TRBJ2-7	ASSRPGTENYEQY
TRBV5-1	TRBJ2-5	ASSRTSVQETQY
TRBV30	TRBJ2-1	AWILAGVGNEQF
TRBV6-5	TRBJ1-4	ASSYSGQGTKLF
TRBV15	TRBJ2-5	ATSRGAAGEEETQY
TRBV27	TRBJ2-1	ASSLAGFQF
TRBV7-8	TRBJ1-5	ASSLVPYGQPQH
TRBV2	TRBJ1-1	ASSGQGVRNTEAF
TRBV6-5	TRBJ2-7	ASRLKGKQFYEQY
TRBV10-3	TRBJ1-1	AISEGRAGTEAF
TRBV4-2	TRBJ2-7	ASSQVTDSSYEQY
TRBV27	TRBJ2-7	ASSPRTAEQY
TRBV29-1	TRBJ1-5	SVGTRYSNQPQH
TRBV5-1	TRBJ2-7	ASREGTGTYEQY
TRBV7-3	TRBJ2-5	ASSLGDREETQY
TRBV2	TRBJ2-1	ATPGLAGNNEQF
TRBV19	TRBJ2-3	ASKLAGPGDTQY
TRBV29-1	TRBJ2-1	SARGPNEQF
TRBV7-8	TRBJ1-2	ASSPTFGDAGAYGYT
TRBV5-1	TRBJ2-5	ASSLRREGETQY
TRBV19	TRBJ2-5	ASRAGGHEETQY
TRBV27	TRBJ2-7	ASSSSGTSGGYEQY
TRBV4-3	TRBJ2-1	ASSSRGSRDEQF
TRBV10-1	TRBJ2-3	ASSESTSGRNTDTQY
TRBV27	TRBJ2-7	ASSLRAGGIYEQY